This T cell receptor (beta chain) was captured in a study of molecular identifiers for immune sequencing clone quantification. At the level of the study: Replicate experiments took RNA from 20,000 or 100,000 naive CD8 cells, divided it five ways and sequenced four. Overall study findings and caveats: A shared barcode on identical TCR molecules could lead to underestimated sizes for highly expanded clones. Clones carrying above 20 RNA copies accounted for over 98% of effector molecules, under 1% in naive cells.

This clonotype was found a few times. As yet, its antigen is unknown. A read error is possible here, since a much larger clone lies one base away. Trimming took 3 bases from V and 4 from J, leaving 15 bases between them. The CDR3 sequence is 15 residues long. Looked up from germline, CDR1 is SEHNR and CDR2 is FQNEAQ (reference sequence). Sorting defined naive CD8 T cells as CD8+CD4-CCR7+CD45RA+. TCRdb re-called the PCR reads through MiXCR, storing one row per CDR3 protein. Among some 10,000 distinct CDR3 sequences listed, about 21% were seen once. The TCR originated in a human donor in good health. Some libraries in this study had Jurkat cell RNA spiked in. The J gene is TRBJ2-5, the V gene TRBV7-9; a weak D match, TRBD1 (6 bases). Sequencing was carried out using naive CD8+ T cells from blood, with Jurkat cell RNA spiked in. Subset reported: FACS-sorted CD8+CD4-CCR7+CD45RA+ naive T cells. The CDR3 here is CASSFTAGERETQYF. CDR3 in DNA: TGTGCCAGCAGCTTCACCGCAGGGGAACGAGAGACCCAGTACTTC.